Listed below are T cell receptor beta chains from one sample, sequenced in a study of CD8 T cells in ankylosing spondylitis. One entry per CDR3 protein results from TCRdb running MiXCR on the 5' RACE reads. The repertoire holds roughly 230,000 distinct CDR3 sequences, with 18% as singletons. The sequencing input was blood, either unsorted or a sorted T cell fraction (not recorded which). Receptors originate from a male donor with ankylosing spondylitis or in good health (not recorded which). Each CDR3 is given with its conserved first and last residue. The D gene is left open where the match is weak. Not every row has a clone size; where given, it reads once, few, many or a size class.

>TRBJ1-1|13|NA|TRBV2|few
CASRAQGYTEAFF
TGTGCCAGCAGGGCCCAGGGATACACTGAAGCTTTCTTT
>TRBJ2-1|17|TRBD2|TRBV6-5|NA
CASSYSSSGLSYNEQFF
TGTGCCAGCAGTTACTCTTCTAGCGGACTCTCCTACAATGAGCAGTTCTTC
>TRBJ2-1|15|TRBD2|TRBV20-1|few
CSARDRAGASNEQFF
TGCAGTGCTAGAGATCGAGCGGGAGCCTCAAATGAGCAGTTCTTC
>TRBJ1-1|13|NA|TRBV27|many
CASSLSLNTEAFF
TGTGCCAGCAGCTTGTCGCTTAACACTGAAGCTTTCTTT
>TRBJ2-3|12|NA|TRBV4-3|many
CASSQYGNTQYF
TGCGCCAGCAGCCAATACGGGAATACGCAGTATTTT
>TRBJ2-7|16|TRBD1|TRBV25-1|NA
CASSGVAGTGSYEQYF
TGTGCCAGCAGTGGCGTTGCCGGGACAGGGTCCTACGAGCAGTACTTC
>TRBJ2-3|18|TRBD2|TRBV12-3/TRBV12-4|few
CASSFPLAGGPGTDTQYF
TGTGCCAGCAGTTTCCCCCTAGCGGGAGGGCCGGGGACAGATACGCAGTATTTT
>TRBJ2-7|15|TRBD2|TRBV4-3|NA
CASSQERGGSYEQYF
TGCGCCAGCAGCCAAGAGCGCGGGGGCTCCTACGAGCAGTACTTC
>TRBJ2-2|17|TRBD1|TRBV7-8|NA
CASSLPRTGTNTGELFF
TGTGCCAGCAGCTTACCCCGGACAGGGACGAACACCGGGGAGCTGTTTTTT
>TRBJ2-7|15|NA|TRBV4-1|NA
CASSQLTGSSYEQYF
TGCGCCAGCAGCCAACTTACAGGGAGCTCCTACGAGCAGTACTTC
>TRBJ2-7|15|NA|TRBV12-3/TRBV12-4|NA
CASSVGSTGSYEQYF
TGTGCCAGCAGCGTGGGGTCGACAGGTTCCTACGAGCAGTACTTC
>TRBJ2-5|11|NA|TRBV20-1|many
CSARDTETQYF
TGCAGTGCGAGGGACACGGAGACCCAGTACTTC
>TRBJ1-1|13|NA|TRBV20-1|many
CSARSLAGTEAFF
TGCAGTGCTAGATCGTTGGCCGGAACTGAAGCTTTCTTT
>TRBJ2-1|20|NA|TRBV7-3|NA
CASSDNFGGAPSAPHNEQFF
TGTGCCAGCAGCGATAACTTTGGGGGGGCTCCCAGTGCCCCCCACAATGAGCAGTTCTTC
>TRBJ2-5|15|TRBD2|TRBV5-1|many
CASSQRETFLETQYF
TGCGCCAGCAGCCAGCGGGAGACTTTTTTAGAGACCCAGTACTTC
>TRBJ1-4|15|TRBD1|TRBV13|few
CASSRDRGPNEKLFF
TGTGCCAGCAGCCGAGACAGGGGACCAAATGAAAAACTGTTTTTT
>TRBJ2-2|17|NA|TRBV9|NA
CASSVSRAHANTGELFF
TGTGCCAGCAGCGTATCCAGGGCTCACGCGAACACCGGGGAGCTGTTTTTT
>TRBJ2-7|15|TRBD2|TRBV11-2|NA
CASSFGGGSSYEQYF
TGTGCCAGCAGCTTCGGTGGCGGGAGTAGCTACGAGCAGTACTTC
>TRBJ2-1|16|TRBD2|TRBV7-9|NA
CASSLPGLALANKQFF
TGTGCCAGCAGCTTACCGGGACTAGCATTAGCCAATAAGCAGTTCTTC
>TRBJ2-1|15|TRBD2|TRBV5-5|many
CASSHWEGLAGGQFF
TGTGCCAGCAGCCATTGGGAGGGACTAGCGGGAGGGCAGTTCTTC
>TRBJ2-7|15|TRBD2|TRBV4-2|NA
CASSQETSGNYEQYF
TGTGCCAGCAGCCAAGAGACTAGCGGGAACTACGAGCAGTACTTC
>TRBJ1-2|14|NA|TRBV4-3|many
CASSQDRANYGYTF
TGCGCCAGCAGCCAAGATCGGGCTAACTATGGCTACACCTTC
>TRBJ2-7|12|NA|TRBV5-1|NA
CASSYVGDEQYF
TGCGCCAGCAGCTATGTCGGTGACGAGCAGTACTTC
>TRBJ2-1|16|NA|TRBV7-9|many
CASMDTGNPSINEQFF
TGTGCCAGCATGGATACTGGGAACCCTTCGATCAATGAGCAGTTCTTC
>TRBJ2-2|13|TRBD2|TRBV4-3|NA
CASSSGTAGELFF
TGCGCCAGCAGTAGCGGGACGGCCGGGGAGCTGTTTTTT
>TRBJ2-2|17|NA|TRBV12-3/TRBV12-4|NA
CASSFSHRDESPGELFF
TGTGCCAGCAGTTTCTCCCATCGGGACGAGTCCCCCGGGGAGCTGTTTTTT
>TRBJ2-1|14|NA|TRBV3-1|NA
CASSQVPQGYEQFF
TGTGCCAGCAGCCAAGTTCCCCAGGGCTATGAGCAGTTCTTC
>TRBJ2-7|14|NA|TRBV9|few
CASSPRGGSNEQYF
TGTGCCAGCAGCCCCCGTGGGGGCTCCAACGAGCAGTACTTC